This paragraph covers one T cell receptor beta chain sequence. The target antigen is unknown. Clones were read by immunoSEQ multiplex PCR, and TCRdb kept only the in-frame ones, dropping some. The sample lists tens of thousands of clones; 85% to 90% were seen once. The data were obtained in a study of PD-1 blockade in classical Hodgkin lymphoma. Study at large: Every 2 weeks, patients had 3 mg/kg nivolumab intravenously. Study results and caveats: The drivers behind the repertoire differences, possibly disease activity or prior therapy, remain undefined.

Time point of the sample: cycle 4 day 1 (C4D1), after 6 weeks of nivolumab. After autologous stem cell transplantation all patients relapsed, and prior brentuximab vedotin exposure differed between cohorts. From germline, CDR1 is LNHNV and CDR2 YYDKDF (reference sequence). V shed 2 bases and J 2 bases; nucleotides not matched to a gene: 9. There are 17 residues in the CDR3. The rearrangement uses TRBV15 and TRBJ2-1; 7 positions match TRBD2. The origin of this receptor is a human donor with classical Hodgkin lymphoma. The material was peripheral blood mononuclear cells (PBMCs), obtained before the fourth cycle of nivolumab. CDR3 protein: CATSRLSGTKAYNEQFF. The CDR3 coding sequence is TGTGCCACCAGCAGACTCTCCGGGACTAAGGCCTACAATGAGCAGTTCTTC.